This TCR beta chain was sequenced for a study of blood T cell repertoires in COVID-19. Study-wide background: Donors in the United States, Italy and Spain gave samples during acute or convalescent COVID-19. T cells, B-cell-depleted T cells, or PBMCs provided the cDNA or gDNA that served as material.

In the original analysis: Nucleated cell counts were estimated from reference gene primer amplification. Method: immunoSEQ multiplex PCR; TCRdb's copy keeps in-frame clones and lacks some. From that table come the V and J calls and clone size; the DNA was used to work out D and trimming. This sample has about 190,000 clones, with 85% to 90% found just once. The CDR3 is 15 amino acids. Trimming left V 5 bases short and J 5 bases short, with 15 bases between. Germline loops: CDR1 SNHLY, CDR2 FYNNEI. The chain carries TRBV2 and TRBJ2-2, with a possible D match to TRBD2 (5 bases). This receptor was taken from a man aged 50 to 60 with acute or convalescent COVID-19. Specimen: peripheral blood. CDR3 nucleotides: TGTGCCAGCAGTCCCGAGGGCGGGCGGACCGGGGAGCTGTTTTTT. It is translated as CASSPEGGRTGELFF. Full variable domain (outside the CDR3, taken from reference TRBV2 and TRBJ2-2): EPEVTQTPSHQVTQMGQEVILRCVPISNHLYFYWYRQILGQKVEFLVSFYNNEISEKSEIFDDQFSVERPDGSNFTLKIRSTKLEDSAMYFCASSPEGGRTGELFFGEGSRLTVL.